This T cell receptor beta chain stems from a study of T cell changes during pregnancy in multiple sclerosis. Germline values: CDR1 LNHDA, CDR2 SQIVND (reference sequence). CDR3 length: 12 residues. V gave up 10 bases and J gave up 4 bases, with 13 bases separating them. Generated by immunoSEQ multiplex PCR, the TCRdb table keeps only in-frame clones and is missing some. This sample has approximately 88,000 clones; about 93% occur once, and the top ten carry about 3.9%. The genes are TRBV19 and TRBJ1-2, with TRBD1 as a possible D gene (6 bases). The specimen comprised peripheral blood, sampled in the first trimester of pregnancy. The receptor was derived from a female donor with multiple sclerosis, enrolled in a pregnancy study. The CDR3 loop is CATDGQSYGYTF. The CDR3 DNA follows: TGTGCCACCGACGGACAGAGCTATGGCTACACCTTC. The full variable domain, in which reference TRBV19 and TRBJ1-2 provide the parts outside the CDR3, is DGGITQSPKYLFRKEGQNVTLSCEQNLNHDAMYWYRQDPGQGLRLIYYSQIVNDFQKGDIAEGYSVSREKKESFPLTVTSAQKNPTAFYLCATDGQSYGYTFGSGTRLTVV.